This T cell receptor beta chain was recorded in a study of human T cells and chemical hapten exposure. The wider study: Sensitization involved placing 2% DPC onto a 2 cm by 2 cm region of upper inner arm skin. TCR yields per sample varied, mainly owing to small pooled library volume differences.

Germline-derived CDR1 and CDR2 are KGHDR and SFDVKD. V shed 3 bases and J shed 9 bases, with 11 bases lying between them. This CDR3 has 13 residues. Library construction involved attaching unique molecular identifiers to individual cDNA molecules, which allowed quantitative, reproducible TCR counting. MiXCR was run by TCRdb on the RACE reads, yielding one entry per CDR3 protein. The sample lists 350,000 to 400,000 distinct CDR3 sequences; 4.5% to 6% were seen once. This clonotype was seen many times. Described time point: pre-sensitization, week 0. Treatment noted: therapeutic diphenylcyclopropenone sensitization with weekly scalp DPC.

The source material was whole blood, sampled in connection with sensitization to the hapten diphenylcyclopropenone (DPC). This rearrangement joins TRBV24-1 to TRBJ2-4; no definite D call. The source of this sequence is a woman between 45 and 65 years old with alopecia areata. Some clones in this sample may be carry-over from other donors' samples. The DNA for the CDR3 is TGTGCCACCAGTGATCCAGGTTTGCCCATTCAGTACTTC. Translation gives CATSDPGLPIQYF.